One sample yielded the 17 T cell receptor beta chains listed below, sequenced in a study of blood T cell repertoires in COVID-19. Clones were read by immunoSEQ multiplex PCR, and TCRdb kept only the in-frame ones, dropping some. This sample has roughly 700,000 clones, with around 90% found just once. Sequenced: peripheral blood. The source is a woman between 18 and 30 years old with acute or convalescent COVID-19.

The chain combines TRBV12-2 with TRBJ2-5; no check of the table's D call, TRBD2, against the DNA was made. TRBV12-2 is recorded as a pseudogene. The CDR3 extends over 15 amino acids. The CDR3 protein is CASRLGEGEQETQYF. The CDR3 DNA sequence: TGTGCAAGTCGCTTAGGGGAGGGAGAACAAGAGACCCAGTACTTC.

Only one count was recorded for this clone. In nucleotides, the CDR3 is TGTGCCAGCAGTTCGCAGGGGGCAAAAATAACTGAAGCTTTCTTT. Protein product: CASSSQGAKITEAFF. This chain uses TRBV6-5 with TRBJ1-1; 8 positions agree with TRBD1. Germline CDR1 and CDR2: MNHEY and SVGAGI. The CDR3 consists of 15 residues. The ends lost 4 bases at V and 5 bases at J; junction bases unmatched: 9.

This chain connects TRBV9 to TRBJ2-1; a possible D gene is TRBD1 (6 bases). Germline lookup yields CDR1 SGDLS and CDR2 YYNGEE. This CDR3 region has 15 residues. Trimming took 2 bases from V and 1 from J, leaving 10 bases between them. In nucleotides, the CDR3 is TGTGCCAGCAGCGTGACAGGTTCGTCCTACAATGAGCAGTTCTTC. As protein: CASSVTGSSYNEQFF.

This clone was observed a single time. V is TRBV6-5 and J is TRBJ2-3; D remains unclear. The germline CDR1 and CDR2 sequences are MNHEY and SVGAGI. The CDR3 contains 13 residues. Deletions cut 3 bases from V and 4 bases from J, with 8 bases between. The CDR3 nucleotides read TGTGCCAGCAGTTATATCGAGGCAGATACGCAGTATTTT. Translating it yields CASSYIEADTQYF.

The gene calls are TRBV9 and TRBJ2-1, with 7 bases identical to TRBD2. Trimming at V came to 5 bases and at J to 5 bases, leaving 7 bases not matched to a gene. This CDR3 has 14 residues. Per germline, CDR1 SGDLS and CDR2 YYNGEE. The CDR3 sequence is CASSFRDYHNEQFF. DNA for the CDR3: TGTGCCAGCAGTTTCCGGGACTATCACAATGAGCAGTTCTTC.

The V gene is TRBV4-3, the J gene TRBJ1-6; maybe TRBD1 (5 bases). This CDR3 contains 17 residues. Germline V lookup: CDR1 LGHNA, CDR2 YSLEER. The ends were cut back, 2 bases at V and 3 bases at J, with 14 bases in the middle. The CDR3 nucleotides read TGCGCCAGCAGCCAACGCCCCAGGGAGGGCTATAATTCACCCCTCCACTTT. This gives the protein CASSQRPREGYNSPLHF.

The chain has TRBV9 and TRBJ2-7; no definite D call. This CDR3 spans 13 amino acids. Looked up from germline, CDR1 is SGDLS and CDR2 is YYNGEE. With 0 bases removed from V and 5 bases from J, the gap between germline ends came to 9 bases. CDR3 DNA sequence: TGTGCCAGCAGCGTAGGTCCGTCCGACGAGCAGTACTTC. Its translation is CASSVGPSDEQYF.

The DNA of the CDR3 is TGCGCCAGCAGCCGAGAATACACTGGAAACACCATATATTTT. It specifies CASSREYTGNTIYF. The chain carries TRBV4-1 and TRBJ1-3; D ambiguous. The CDR3 is 14 residues long. CDR1 MGHRA and CDR2 YSYEKL come from the germline V gene. The V and J ends lost 4 bases and 2 bases respectively, with 9 bases between them.

CDR3 amino acids: CASGPGHHSSYEQYF. In DNA, the CDR3 is TGTGCCAGCGGGCCGGGACACCACTCCTCCTACGAGCAGTACTTC. The rearrangement joins TRBV6-5 to TRBJ2-7, with D possibly matching TRBD1 (6 bases). V dropped 8 bases and J dropped 0 bases, with 17 bases sitting between them. This CDR3 region has 15 residues. Germline values: CDR1 MNHEY, CDR2 SVGAGI.

V usage is TRBV7-2 and J usage is TRBJ2-7, with D perhaps TRBD1 (5 bases). V lost 7 bases to trimming and J lost 0 bases, with 13 bases between them. Germline V gene sequence: CDR1 SGHTA, CDR2 FQGNSA. CDR3 size: 14 residues. Written as DNA, the CDR3 is TGTGCCAGCAACAAGGGGTCGTACTCCTACGAGCAGTACTTC. It translates to CASNKGSYSYEQYF.

The chain joins TRBV7-2 to TRBJ1-2; D is undetermined. The length of the CDR3 is 13 residues. Germline CDR1 reads SGHTA; CDR2 reads FQGNSA. V lost 5 bases to trimming and J lost 4 bases, with 11 bases between them. CDR3 residues: CASSTGSLYGYTF. In DNA form, the CDR3 reads TGTGCCAGCAGCACCGGGTCCCTCTATGGCTACACCTTC.

The rearrangement links TRBV7-2 to TRBJ1-1; no definite D call. This CDR3 has 11 amino acids. Germline V gives CDR1 SGHTA, CDR2 FQGNSA. Trimming removed 4 bases at V and 6 bases at J, with 6 bases between. CDR3 DNA: TGTGCCAGCAGCTCGTTCTCTGAAGCTTTCTTT. Amino acid sequence: CASSSFSEAFF.

The V and J genes are TRBV24-1 and TRBJ2-2; D may be TRBD1 (6 bases). V was clipped by 4 bases and J by 6 bases, with 14 bases between them. The CDR3 has 15 amino acids. CDR1 is KGHDR and CDR2 is SFDVKD in the germline V gene. CDR3 sequence reads: CATSDPGTSPGELFF. As DNA, the CDR3 is TGTGCCACCAGTGACCCAGGGACAAGCCCCGGGGAGCTGTTTTTT.

This clone occurred once. V is TRBV21-1 and J is TRBJ1-2. TRBV21-1 is termed a pseudogene. The CDR3 runs 18 residues. Written as DNA, the CDR3 is TGTGCCAGCAGCAAAGAAGGTGGTCATCTACGAGGAAACTATGGCTACACCTTC. It yields the protein CASSKEGGHLRGNYGYTF.

The chain recombines TRBV24-1 with TRBJ1-3; D unresolved. Per germline, CDR1 KGHDR and CDR2 SFDVKD. This CDR3 is 15 amino acids long. V lost 2 bases and J 0 bases, leaving 7 bases between the germline ends. The DNA for the CDR3 is TGTGCCACCAGTGATTGGAGCTACTCTGGAAACACCATATATTTT. This codes for CATSDWSYSGNTIYF.

The rearrangement links TRBV13 to TRBJ1-5; the D gene is possibly TRBD1 (6 bases). The germline V gene encodes CDR1 PRHDT and CDR2 FYEKMQ (reference sequence). V was clipped by 7 bases and J by 0 bases, with 16 bases between them. The CDR3 is 16 residues long. CDR3 in amino acids: CASTIRGGDSNQPQHF. CDR3 DNA sequence: TGTGCCAGCACCATTCGGGGGGGCGATAGCAATCAGCCCCAGCATTTT. Full variable domain (missing parts from reference TRBV13 and TRBJ1-5): AAGVIQSPRHLIKEKRETATLKCYPIPRHDTVYWYQQGPGQDPQFLISFYEKMQSDKGSIPDRFSAQQFSDYHSELNMSSLELGDSALYFCASTIRGGDSNQPQHFGDGTRLSIL.

The genes are TRBV5-1 and TRBJ2-3, with 11 bases matching TRBD2. CDR1 is SGHRS and CDR2 is YFSETQ in the germline V gene. The CDR3 covers 18 residues. V dropped 0 bases and J dropped 0; count of bases not matched to a gene: 6. The CDR3 loop is CASSLGTSGSLSTDTQYF. CDR3 DNA sequence: TGCGCCAGCAGCTTGGGGACTAGCGGGTCCCTTAGCACAGATACGCAGTATTTT.